This T cell receptor (beta chain) appears in the sequencing data of a study of shared clonotypes between healthy human individuals. As regards this clone: The antigen is undetermined.

Some clones are missing from TCRdb's copy, which holds only in-frame ones; the method was immunoSEQ multiplex PCR. This table holds 2.3 million or so clones, about 92% found once. Study-level results: When naive CD4 clonotypes were compared across a handful of donors, about 4.8% were shared.

CDR1 and CDR2 from the germline V gene are SQVTM and ANQGSEA. V shed 7 bases and J shed 11 bases, with 21 bases lying between them. The CDR3 length is 13 residues. Sequencing was carried out using naive CD4+ T cells from PBMCs. Documented subset: CD45RA+ positively selected. The sequence derives from a man younger than 30 in good health. Some clones in this sample may be carry-over from other donors' samples. The V and J genes are TRBV29-1 and TRBJ2-4, with D possibly being TRBD1 or TRBD2 (5 bases each). The CDR3 reads CSATTGAREFQYF. CDR3 bases: TGCAGCGCTACAACCGGGGCTCGGGAATTTCAGTACTTC.